What follows are 26 T cell receptor beta chains derived from one specimen sequenced in a study of Ad26.COV2.S vaccination and SARS-CoV-2 variants. TCRdb's table, derived via immunoSEQ multiplex PCR, lists solely in-frame clones and lacks some. This table has hundreds of thousands of clones, 89% appearing once. Documented treatment: roughly 19 received Ad26.COV2.S at low or high dose, single or two shots; roughly 5 received placebo; per-sample allocation not given. The study sampled participants on day 63 after the first vaccine or placebo injection. The sequenced sample was peripheral blood, obtained in a trial of Ad26.COV2.S vaccine versus placebo. The receptors derive from a person aged 18-60 years who received the Ad26.COV2.S COVID-19 vaccine or a placebo.

The J gene is TRBJ2-1, the V gene TRBV30; TRBD2 is a possible D gene (6 bases). The CDR3 covers 18 residues. Germline loops: CDR1 GTSNPN, CDR2 SVGIG (reference sequence). Trimming pared 2 bases from V and 0 bases from J, leaving 20 bases between. CDR3 region: CAWSRGREAGTSYNEQFF. Written as DNA, the CDR3 is TGTGCCTGGAGTAGGGGCAGGGAAGCGGGTACCTCCTACAATGAGCAGTTCTTC.

V and J are TRBV5-4 and TRBJ1-2, with 7 bases that match TRBD1. Germline V lookup: CDR1 SGHNT, CDR2 YYREEE (reference sequence). V gave up 5 bases and J gave up 2 bases; unmatched junction bases: 3. CDR3 length: 13 residues. The CDR3 DNA sequence: TGTGCCAGCAGACAGGGACAGAACTATGGCTACACCTTC. It yields the protein CASRQGQNYGYTF.

V and J are TRBV5-1 and TRBJ1-1, with no clear D. V was pared by 2 bases and J by 1 base, with 12 bases between. This CDR3 is 15 amino acids long. CDR1 SGHRS and CDR2 YFSETQ come from the germline V gene. The CDR3 is CASSLFSQENTEAFF. Written as DNA, the CDR3 is TGCGCCAGCAGCTTATTTTCCCAAGAGAACACTGAAGCTTTCTTT.

The chain combines TRBV3-1 (or the pseudogene TRBV3-2) with TRBJ2-1, with 10 positions matching TRBD2. Germline assignment: CDR1 LGHDT and CDR2 YNNKEL (reference sequence). Trimming took 1 base from V and 6 from J; bases not matched to a gene: 9. This CDR3 region has 17 residues. The CDR3 protein is CASSQGAGLADGNEQFF. CDR3 nucleotides: TGTGCCAGCAGCCAAGGGGCCGGACTAGCGGATGGCAATGAGCAGTTCTTC.

The V call is TRBV29-1, the J call TRBJ1-4; D gene unclear. V lost 4 bases, J lost 5 bases, and 14 bases lay in between. The CDR3 loop spans 14 amino acids. CDR1 and CDR2 from the germline V gene are SQVTM and ANQGSEA. CDR3 sequence reads: CSVGSGGMNEKLFF. The CDR3 region has the DNA TGCAGCGTTGGGTCCGGAGGGATGAATGAAAAACTGTTTTTT.

The rearrangement joins TRBV18 to TRBJ1-3, with 7 bases identical to TRBD1. Per the germline V gene, CDR1 is KGHSH and CDR2 is LQKENI. With 8 bases clipped from V and 0 bases from J, the junction kept 10 bases outside the gene matches. This CDR3 spans 16 amino acids. The CDR3 reads CASTGTVLLSGNTIYF. The CDR3 DNA is TGTGCCAGCACCGGGACAGTCCTTCTCTCTGGAAACACCATATATTTT.

The CDR3 here is CASSQAEETGRFLNSPLHF. DNA for the CDR3: TGCGCCAGCAGCCAAGCAGAGGAGACAGGTCGGTTTCTCAATTCACCCCTCCACTTT. The chain carries TRBV4-1 and TRBJ1-6, with D possibly matching TRBD1 (6 bases). The CDR3 totals 19 residues. In germline, CDR1 is MGHRA, CDR2 YSYEKL. V dropped 1 base and J dropped 7 bases, with 23 bases sitting between them.

This clone was seen a single time. The V and J genes are TRBV9 and TRBJ2-3; D call uncertain. The CDR3 consists of 14 residues. V was shortened by 0 bases and J by 1 base, with 6 bases between the two germline ends. CDR1 and CDR2 from the germline V gene are SGDLS and YYNGEE. The CDR3 here is CASSVGTRTDTQYF. For the CDR3, the DNA is TGTGCCAGCAGCGTAGGTACTCGCACAGATACGCAGTATTTT.

This chain uses TRBV24-1 with TRBJ1-1, with D possibly TRBD1 on 5 matching bases. The CDR3 loop spans 13 amino acids. Trimming took off 0 bases at V and 6 bases at J, with 7 bases between the two ends. Germline CDR1 reads KGHDR; CDR2 reads SFDVKD. CDR3 loop: CATSDLGGAEAFF. For the CDR3, the DNA is TGTGCCACCAGTGATTTGGGGGGTGCTGAAGCTTTCTTT.

The gene calls are TRBV5-1 and TRBJ1-2; possibly TRBD1 for D (5 bases). With 0 bases removed from V and 4 bases from J, the gap between germline ends came to 10 bases. This CDR3 comprises 14 residues. Germline lookup yields CDR1 SGHRS and CDR2 YFSETQ. CDR3 nucleotide sequence: TGCGCCAGCAGCTTGGGAGACAGAAGCTATGGCTACACCTTC. This gives the protein CASSLGDRSYGYTF.

This chain uses TRBV5-4 with TRBJ1-2, with D unresolved. The CDR3 covers 17 residues. Between the trimmed V and J ends, which lost 4 bases and 4 bases, there was a span of 23 bases. The germline V gene encodes CDR1 SGHNT and CDR2 YYREEE (reference sequence). The CDR3 nucleotides read TGTGCCAGCAGCCCGGGCGTCTTACCAGCTAGCATCTATGGCTACACCTTC. Translation gives CASSPGVLPASIYGYTF.

This clone has a single count. The J gene is TRBJ2-3, the V gene TRBV7-2; a possible D gene is TRBD2 (6 bases). Germline V gene data show CDR1 as SGHTA and CDR2 as FQGNSA. Trimming stripped 1 base from V and 6 bases from J, with 14 bases between. This CDR3 has 15 residues. DNA for the CDR3: TGTGCCAGCAGCTTAGTGGCCCGGGACTTCGATACGCAGTATTTT. It translates to CASSLVARDFDTQYF.

This chain joins TRBV5-1 and TRBJ2-3, with a tentative D call TRBD2 (5 bases). The CDR3 loop spans 15 amino acids. Trimming removed 4 bases from V and 2 bases from J, with 14 bases in between. Germline V gene sequence: CDR1 SGHRS, CDR2 YFSETQ. DNA of the CDR3: TGCGCCAGCAGCCTAGGACTGCTTCACACAGATACGCAGTATTTT. Encoded protein: CASSLGLLHTDTQYF.

Here the CDR3 reads CASSQDTLRDRSSYNEQFF. In DNA, the CDR3 is TGCGCCAGCAGCCAAGATACTTTGCGGGACAGGAGCTCCTACAATGAGCAGTTCTTC. The chain combines TRBV4-1 with TRBJ2-1; TRBD1 matches 8 bases. After removal of 0 bases from V and 0 bases from J, the junction contained 10 bases not matched to a gene. This CDR3 region has 19 residues. Germline values: CDR1 MGHRA, CDR2 YSYEKL.

This chain connects TRBV30 to TRBJ2-2, with 7 bases that match TRBD1. V shed 1 base and J 7 bases; nucleotides not matched to a gene: 12. Germline CDR1 and CDR2: GTSNPN and SVGIG (reference sequence). This CDR3 comprises 16 residues. The CDR3 loop reads CAWSGTGRGLGGELFF. CDR3 nucleotides: TGTGCCTGGAGTGGAACCGGCAGGGGGTTGGGCGGGGAGCTGTTTTTT.

Comment on this clone: One end of the junction varies from germline; a read error may be responsible. The chain has TRBV5-4 and TRBJ2-1; D call uncertain. The CDR3 contains 15 residues. The germline gives CDR1 SGHNT, CDR2 YYREEE (reference sequence). The CDR3 loop reads CASSLDSSSYNGQFF. CDR3 nucleotides: TGTGCCAGCAGCTTGGACAGTAGCTCCTACAATGGGCAGTTCTTC.

CDR3 amino acids: CAGLDISSYEQYF. The CDR3 nucleotides read TGTGCCGGATTGGACATCAGCTCCTACGAGCAGTACTTC. The V call is TRBV2, the J call TRBJ2-7, with D possibly matching TRBD1 (5 bases). Trimming left V 11 bases short and J 0 bases short, with 14 bases between. Germline V gene data show CDR1 as SNHLY and CDR2 as FYNNEI. This CDR3 contains 13 residues.

The chain uses TRBV7-9 and TRBJ1-2, with 9 bases identical to TRBD1. CDR3 size: 15 residues. Germline CDR1 SEHNR, CDR2 FQNEAQ (reference sequence). Trimming at V came to 5 bases and at J to 4 bases, leaving 8 bases not matched to a gene. The CDR3 protein is CASSPGQGVIYGYTF. The CDR3 DNA reads as TGTGCCAGCAGCCCGGGACAGGGCGTCATCTATGGCTACACCTTC.

The sample holds one count of this clone. V usage is TRBV7-9 and J usage is TRBJ1-4; unclear D gene. Germline values: CDR1 SEHNR, CDR2 FQNEAQ (reference sequence). With 5 bases removed from V and 0 bases from J, the gap between germline ends came to 10 bases. The CDR3 has 15 amino acids. The CDR3 here is CASSPDRATNEKLFF. The CDR3 DNA reads as TGTGCCAGCAGCCCTGACCGAGCAACTAATGAAAAACTGTTTTTT.

This clone was found a few times. The chain employs TRBV5-1 and TRBJ2-3; 9 bases match TRBD2. With 8 bases clipped from V and 5 bases from J, the junction kept 6 bases outside the gene matches. CDR3 length: 13 residues. CDR1 is SGHRS, CDR2 YFSETQ, per germline. Here the CDR3 DNA reads TGCGCCAGTAGTAGCGGGAGTTTAGATACGCAGTATTTT. Translated, it gives CASSSGSLDTQYF.

V and J are TRBV10-3 and TRBJ1-4; TRBD1 is a possible D gene (5 bases). Trimming removed 2 bases at V and 0 bases at J, with 10 bases between. The V gene's germline CDR1 is ENHRY and CDR2 SYGVKD. The CDR3 is 16 amino acids. The CDR3 loop reads CAISERQGATNEKLFF. DNA of the CDR3: TGTGCCATCAGTGAGCGGCAGGGAGCAACTAATGAAAAACTGTTTTTT.

The chain uses TRBV6-5 and TRBJ2-5; D assignment may be TRBD1 or TRBD2 (5 bases each). Germline V gene lookup returns CDR1 MNHEY and CDR2 SVGAGI. V lost 2 bases and J lost 1, with 11 bases in between. The CDR3 consists of 15 residues. DNA for the CDR3: TGTGCCAGCAGTTACACCGGGACGGGCCAAGAGACCCAGTACTTC. Its translation: CASSYTGTGQETQYF.

V gene TRBV10-1 combines with J gene TRBJ1-2; 7 bases are shared with TRBD1. The CDR3 sequence is 16 residues long. Trimming removed 0 bases from V and 4 bases from J; junction bases left unmatched: 8. From germline, CDR1 is WNHNN and CDR2 SYGVQD (reference sequence). CDR3 in DNA: TGCGCCAGCAGTGAGTCGCGAGGGGGCGTGGGCTATGGCTACACCTTC. It translates to CASSESRGGVGYGYTF.

This clone was observed once. The rearrangement uses TRBV12-5 and TRBJ2-1; TRBD2 matches at 12 bases. Germline trimming cut 1 base from V and 8 bases from J; bases unmatched to any gene: 6. The V gene's germline CDR1 is LGHNT and CDR2 FRNRAP. The CDR3 runs to 16 residues. CDR3 DNA sequence: TGTGCTAGTGGTTTGGCAGGGACTAGCGGGCGCTATGAGCAGTTCTTC. Its protein is CASGLAGTSGRYEQFF. The variable domain in full, with the rest retrieved from reference TRBV12-5 and TRBJ2-1, is DARVTQTPRHKVTEMGQEVTMRCQPILGHNTVFWYRQTMMQGLELLAYFRNRAPLDDSGMPKDRFSAEMPDATLATLKIQPSEPRDSAVYFCASGLAGTSGRYEQFFGPGTRLTVL.

V is TRBV29-1 and J is TRBJ2-7, with D perhaps matching TRBD1 (5 bases). Per the germline V gene, CDR1 is SQVTM and CDR2 is ANQGSEA. This CDR3 is built from 12 residues. V lost 6 bases to trimming and J lost 3 bases, with 12 bases between them. CDR3: CSVAPGHYEQYF. CDR3 bases: TGCAGCGTCGCACCAGGGCACTACGAGCAGTACTTC.

This chain joins TRBV30 and TRBJ2-7; 13 bases are a match to TRBD2. The trim removed 3 bases at V and 5 bases at J, leaving 7 bases unmatched. CDR3 length equals 15 residues. The germline V gene has CDR1 GTSNPN and CDR2 SVGIG (reference sequence). The CDR3 region has the DNA TGTGCCTGGAGCCTTCGGACTAGCGGGAGCAACGAGCAGTACTTC. Protein: CAWSLRTSGSNEQYF.